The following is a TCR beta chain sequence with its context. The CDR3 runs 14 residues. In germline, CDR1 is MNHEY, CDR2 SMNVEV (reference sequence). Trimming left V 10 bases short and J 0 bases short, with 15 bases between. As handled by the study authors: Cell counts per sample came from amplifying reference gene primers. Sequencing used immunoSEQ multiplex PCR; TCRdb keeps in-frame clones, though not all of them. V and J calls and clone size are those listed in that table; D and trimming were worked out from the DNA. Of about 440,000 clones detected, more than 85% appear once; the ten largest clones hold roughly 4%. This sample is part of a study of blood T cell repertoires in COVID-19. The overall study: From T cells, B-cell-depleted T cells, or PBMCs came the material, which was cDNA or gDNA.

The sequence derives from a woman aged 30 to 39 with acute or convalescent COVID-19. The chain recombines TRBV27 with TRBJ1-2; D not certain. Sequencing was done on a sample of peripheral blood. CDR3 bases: TGTGCCACTTATGAAGGAGGATCTAACTATGGCTACACCTTC. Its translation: CATYEGGSNYGYTF.